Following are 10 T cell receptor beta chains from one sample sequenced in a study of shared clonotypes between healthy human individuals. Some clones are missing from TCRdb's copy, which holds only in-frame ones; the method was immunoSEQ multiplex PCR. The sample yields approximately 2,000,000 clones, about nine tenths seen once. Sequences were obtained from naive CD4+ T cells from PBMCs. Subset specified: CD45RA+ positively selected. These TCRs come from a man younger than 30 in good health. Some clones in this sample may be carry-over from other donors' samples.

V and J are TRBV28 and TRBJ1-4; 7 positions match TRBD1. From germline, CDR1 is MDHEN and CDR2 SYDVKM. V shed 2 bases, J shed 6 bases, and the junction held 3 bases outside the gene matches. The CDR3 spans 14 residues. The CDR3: CASSLRDSDEKLFF. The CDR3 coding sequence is TGTGCCAGCAGTTTAAGGGACAGCGATGAAAAACTGTTTTTT.

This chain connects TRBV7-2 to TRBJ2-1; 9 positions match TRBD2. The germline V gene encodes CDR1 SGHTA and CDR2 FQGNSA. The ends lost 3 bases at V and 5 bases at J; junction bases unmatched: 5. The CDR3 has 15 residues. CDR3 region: CASSFLAGSHNEQFF. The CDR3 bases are TGTGCCAGCAGCTTTCTAGCGGGGTCCCACAATGAGCAGTTCTTC. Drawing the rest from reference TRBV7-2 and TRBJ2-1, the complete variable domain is GAGVSQSPSNKVTEKGKDVELRCDPISGHTALYWYRQSLGQGLEFLIYFQGNSAPDKSGLPSDRFSAERTGGSVSTLTIQRTQQEDSAVYLCASSFLAGSHNEQFFGPGTRLTVL.

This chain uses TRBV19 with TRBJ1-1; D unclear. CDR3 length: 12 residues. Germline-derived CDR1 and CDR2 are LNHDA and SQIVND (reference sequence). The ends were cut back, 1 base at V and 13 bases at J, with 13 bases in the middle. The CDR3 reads CASSIAAGPRFF. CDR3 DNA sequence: TGTGCCAGTAGTATAGCGGCGGGCCCCCGTTTCTTT.

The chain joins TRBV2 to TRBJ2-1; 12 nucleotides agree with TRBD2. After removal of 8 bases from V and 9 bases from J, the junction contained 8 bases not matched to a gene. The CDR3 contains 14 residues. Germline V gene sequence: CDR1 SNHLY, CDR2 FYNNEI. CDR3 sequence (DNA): TGTGCCAGCCTACCTAGCGGGAGGGGAGCTGAGCAGTTCTTC. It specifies CASLPSGRGAEQFF. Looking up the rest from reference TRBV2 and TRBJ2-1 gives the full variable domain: EPEVTQTPSHQVTQMGQEVILRCVPISNHLYFYWYRQILGQKVEFLVSFYNNEISEKSEIFDDQFSVERPDGSNFTLKIRSTKLEDSAMYFCASLPSGRGAEQFFGPGTRLTVL.

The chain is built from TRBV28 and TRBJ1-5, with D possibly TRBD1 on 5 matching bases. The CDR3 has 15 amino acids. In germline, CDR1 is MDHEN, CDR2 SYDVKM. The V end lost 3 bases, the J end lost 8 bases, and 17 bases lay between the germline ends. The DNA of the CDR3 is TGTGCCAGCAGTTTGGGATGGGGGGGTGTGAAGCCCCAGCATTTT. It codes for CASSLGWGGVKPQHF.

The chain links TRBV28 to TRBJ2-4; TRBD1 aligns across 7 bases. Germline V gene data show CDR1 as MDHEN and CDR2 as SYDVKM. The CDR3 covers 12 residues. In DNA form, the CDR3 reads TGTGCGTCCGGGACAGAGCAAAACATTCAGTACTTC. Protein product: CASGTEQNIQYF.

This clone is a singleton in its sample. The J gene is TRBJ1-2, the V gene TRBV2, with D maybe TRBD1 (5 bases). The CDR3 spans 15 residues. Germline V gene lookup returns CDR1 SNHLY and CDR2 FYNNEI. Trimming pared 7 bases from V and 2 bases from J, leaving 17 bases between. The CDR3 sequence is CASTNLQGGNYGYTF. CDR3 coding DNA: TGTGCCAGCACCAATCTCCAGGGAGGGAACTATGGCTACACCTTC.

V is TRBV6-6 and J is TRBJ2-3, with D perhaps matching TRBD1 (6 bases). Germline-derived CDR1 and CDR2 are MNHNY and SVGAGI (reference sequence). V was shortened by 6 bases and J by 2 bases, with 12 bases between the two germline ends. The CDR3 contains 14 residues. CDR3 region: CASRIGGTTDTQYF. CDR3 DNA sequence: TGTGCCAGCAGGATAGGGGGAACCACAGATACGCAGTATTTT.

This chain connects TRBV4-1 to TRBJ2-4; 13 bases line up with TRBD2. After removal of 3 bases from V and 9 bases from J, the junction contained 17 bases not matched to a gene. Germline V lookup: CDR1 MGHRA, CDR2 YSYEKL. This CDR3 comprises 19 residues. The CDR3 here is CASSHPGRTSGRPNRIQYF. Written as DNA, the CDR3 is TGCGCCAGCAGCCACCCGGGGAGGACTAGCGGGAGACCCAACCGCATTCAGTACTTC.

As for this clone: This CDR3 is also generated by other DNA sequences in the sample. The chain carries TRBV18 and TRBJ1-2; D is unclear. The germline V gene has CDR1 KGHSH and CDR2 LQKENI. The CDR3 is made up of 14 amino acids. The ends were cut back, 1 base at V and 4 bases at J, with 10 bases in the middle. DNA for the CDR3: TGTGCCAGCTCACCACAAAGGGAAGGCTATGGCTACACCTTC. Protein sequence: CASSPQREGYGYTF. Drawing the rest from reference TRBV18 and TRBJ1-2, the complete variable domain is NAGVMQNPRHLVRRRGQEARLRCSPMKGHSHVYWYRQLPEEGLKFMVYLQKENIIDESGMPKERFSAEFPKEGPSILRIQQVVRGDSAAYFCASSPQREGYGYTFGSGTRLTVV.